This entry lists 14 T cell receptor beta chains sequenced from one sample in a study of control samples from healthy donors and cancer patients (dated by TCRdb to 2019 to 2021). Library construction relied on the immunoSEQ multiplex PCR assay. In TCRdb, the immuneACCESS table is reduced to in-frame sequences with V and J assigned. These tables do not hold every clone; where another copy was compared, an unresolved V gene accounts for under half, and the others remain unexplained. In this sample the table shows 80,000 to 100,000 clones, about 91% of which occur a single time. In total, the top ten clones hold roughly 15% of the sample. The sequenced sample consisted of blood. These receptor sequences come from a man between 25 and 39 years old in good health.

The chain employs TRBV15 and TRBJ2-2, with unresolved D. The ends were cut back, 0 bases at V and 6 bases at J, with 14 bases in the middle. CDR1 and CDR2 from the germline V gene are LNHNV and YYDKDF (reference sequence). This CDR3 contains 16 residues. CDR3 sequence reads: CATSRDLQSLAGELFF. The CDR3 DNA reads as TGTGCCACCAGCAGAGATCTACAGTCCTTAGCCGGGGAGCTGTTTTTT.

CDR3 sequence: CSVDSRAGSYEQYF. The DNA of the CDR3 is TGCAGCGTTGATTCTAGGGCAGGCTCCTACGAGCAGTACTTC. The J gene is TRBJ2-7, the V gene TRBV29-1; D remains ambiguous. This CDR3 has 14 amino acids. The germline V gene has CDR1 SQVTM and CDR2 ANQGSEA. Trimming left V 3 bases short and J 0 bases short, with 12 bases between.

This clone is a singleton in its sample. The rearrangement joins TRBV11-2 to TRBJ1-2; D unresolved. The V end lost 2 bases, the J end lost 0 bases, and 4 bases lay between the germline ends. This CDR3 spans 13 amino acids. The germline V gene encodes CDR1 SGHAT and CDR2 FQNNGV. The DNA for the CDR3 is TGTGCCAGCAGCTTACTCTCTAACTATGGCTACACCTTC. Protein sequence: CASSLLSNYGYTF. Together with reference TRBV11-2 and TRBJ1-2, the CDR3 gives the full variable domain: EAGVAQSPRYKIIEKRQSVAFWCNPISGHATLYWYQQILGQGPKLLIQFQNNGVVDDSQLPKDRFSAERLKGVDSTLKIQPAKLEDSAVYLCASSLLSNYGYTFGSGTRLTVV.

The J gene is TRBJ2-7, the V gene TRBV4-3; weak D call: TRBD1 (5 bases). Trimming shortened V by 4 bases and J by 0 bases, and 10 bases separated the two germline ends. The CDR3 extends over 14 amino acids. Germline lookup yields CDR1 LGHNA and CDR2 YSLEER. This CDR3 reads CASSLDDSSYEQYF. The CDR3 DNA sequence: TGCGCCAGCAGCCTAGACGACAGCTCCTACGAGCAGTACTTC.

In DNA form, the CDR3 reads TGTGCCAGTAGTAGAAGAGGTGCGGGGCGGGGAAACACCATATATTTT. The encoded protein is CASSRRGAGRGNTIYF. The chain employs TRBV19 and TRBJ1-3, with D possibly TRBD1 on 5 matching bases. This CDR3 contains 16 residues. Per germline, CDR1 LNHDA and CDR2 SQIVND (reference sequence). Trimming removed 4 bases at V and 4 bases at J, with 17 bases between.

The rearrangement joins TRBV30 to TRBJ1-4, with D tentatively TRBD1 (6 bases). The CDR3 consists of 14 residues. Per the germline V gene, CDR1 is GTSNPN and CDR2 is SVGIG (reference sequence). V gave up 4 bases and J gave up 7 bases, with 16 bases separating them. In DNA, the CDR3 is TGTGCCTGGAACCCCCCAGGGGCGCGTGAAAAACTGTTTTTT. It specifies CAWNPPGAREKLFF.

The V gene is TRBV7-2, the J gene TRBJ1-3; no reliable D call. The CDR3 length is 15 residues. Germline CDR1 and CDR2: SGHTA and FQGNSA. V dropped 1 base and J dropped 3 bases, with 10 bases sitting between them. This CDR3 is CASSLVPSGGNTIYF. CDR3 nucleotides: TGTGCCAGCAGCTTAGTTCCATCAGGTGGAAACACCATATATTTT.

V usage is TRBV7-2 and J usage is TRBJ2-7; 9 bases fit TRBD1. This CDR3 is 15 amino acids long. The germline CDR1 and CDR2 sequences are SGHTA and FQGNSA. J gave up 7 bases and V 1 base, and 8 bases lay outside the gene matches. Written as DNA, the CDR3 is TGTGCCAGCAGCTTAGGTGGGACAGGGACTCGGGAGCAGTACTTC. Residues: CASSLGGTGTREQYF.

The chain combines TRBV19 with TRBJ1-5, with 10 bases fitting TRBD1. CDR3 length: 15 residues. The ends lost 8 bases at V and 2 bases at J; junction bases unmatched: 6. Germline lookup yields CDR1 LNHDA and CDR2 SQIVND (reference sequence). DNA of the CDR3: TGTGCCAGTCGGACAGGGGGGGGAGGCAATCAGCCCCAGCATTTT. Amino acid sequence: CASRTGGGGNQPQHF.

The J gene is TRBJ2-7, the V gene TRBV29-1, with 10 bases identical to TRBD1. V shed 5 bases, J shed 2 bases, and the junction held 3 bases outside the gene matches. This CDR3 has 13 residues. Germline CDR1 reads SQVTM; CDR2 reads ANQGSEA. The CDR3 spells CSVPGQGTYEQYF. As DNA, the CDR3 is TGCAGCGTTCCGGGACAGGGGACCTACGAGCAGTACTTC.

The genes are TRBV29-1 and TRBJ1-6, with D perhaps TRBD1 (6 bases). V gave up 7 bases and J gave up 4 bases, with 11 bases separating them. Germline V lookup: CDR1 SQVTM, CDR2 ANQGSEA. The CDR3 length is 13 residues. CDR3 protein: CSGRQDYNSPLHF. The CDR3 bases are TGCAGCGGCCGACAGGATTATAATTCACCCCTCCACTTT.

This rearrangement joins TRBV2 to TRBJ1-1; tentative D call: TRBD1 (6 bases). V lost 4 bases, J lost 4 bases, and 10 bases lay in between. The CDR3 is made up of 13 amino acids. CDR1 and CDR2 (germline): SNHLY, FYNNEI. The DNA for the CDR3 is TGTGCCAGCAGTGTAGGGGGGAGCACTGAAGCTTTCTTT. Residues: CASSVGGSTEAFF.

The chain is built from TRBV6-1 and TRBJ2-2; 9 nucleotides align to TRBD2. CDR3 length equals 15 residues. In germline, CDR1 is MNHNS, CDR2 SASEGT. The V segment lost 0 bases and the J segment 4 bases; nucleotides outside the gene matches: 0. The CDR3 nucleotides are TGTGCCAGCAGTGAAGCTAGCGGGAGCACCGGGGAGCTGTTTTTT. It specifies CASSEASGSTGELFF.

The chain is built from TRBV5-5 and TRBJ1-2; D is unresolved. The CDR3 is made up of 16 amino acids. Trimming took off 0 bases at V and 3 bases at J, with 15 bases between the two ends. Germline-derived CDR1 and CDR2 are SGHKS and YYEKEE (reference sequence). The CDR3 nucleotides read TGTGCCAGCAGCTTGGCCGGGTCCAAACTTCACTATGGCTACACCTTC. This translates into CASSLAGSKLHYGYTF.